A single sample gave rise to the 25 T cell receptor beta chains below, sequenced in a study of stem cell transplantation in POMP-related autoinflammatory disease. Some clones are missing from TCRdb's copy, which holds only in-frame ones; the method was immunoSEQ multiplex PCR. The data show several thousand clones, with less than 90% seen just once and about 4% held by the top ten. Input material: a CXCR5-defined cell subset from PBMCs. These receptors originate from a human donor in good health.

The rearrangement uses TRBV6-1 and TRBJ1-4; possible D gene TRBD1, 5 bases. V lost 5 bases and J 8 bases, leaving 12 bases between the germline ends. CDR3 length equals 13 residues. Germline values: CDR1 MNHNS, CDR2 SASEGT. The CDR3 is CASSRGTSEKLFF. CDR3 sequence (DNA): TGTGCCAGCAGTCGAGGGACTTCAGAAAAACTGTTTTTT.

The CDR3 sequence: CAISESVGTAGAGNTIYF. The DNA of the CDR3 is TGTGCCATCAGTGAGTCGGTGGGAACGGCAGGGGCTGGAAACACCATATATTTT. The chain has TRBV10-3 and TRBJ1-3; maybe TRBD1 (6 bases). Germline V gene sequence: CDR1 ENHRY, CDR2 SYGVKD. CDR3 length equals 18 residues. V gave up 0 bases and J gave up 2 bases, with 17 bases separating them.

The chain uses TRBV30 and TRBJ1-4, with TRBD1 identical over 8 bases. CDR1 GTSNPN and CDR2 SVGIG come from the germline V gene (reference sequence). The V and J ends lost 1 base and 0 bases, in that order; junction bases with no gene match: 10. This CDR3 is built from 18 residues. This chain's CDR3 is CAWSEPVQGASTNEKLFF. The DNA of the CDR3 is TGTGCCTGGAGTGAGCCTGTTCAGGGGGCTTCAACTAATGAAAAACTGTTTTTT. Supplemented by reference TRBV30 and TRBJ1-4, the full variable domain reads SQTIHQWPATLVQPVGSPLSLECTVEGTSNPNLYWYRQAAGRGLQLLFYSVGIGQISSEVPQNLSASRPQDRQFILSSKKLLLSDSGFYLCAWSEPVQGASTNEKLFFGSGTQLSVL.

The chain is built from TRBV9 and TRBJ2-3; TRBD2 agrees at 10 bases. J was trimmed by 1 base and V by 0 bases; bases with no gene match: 2. The CDR3 length is 16 residues. Looked up from germline, CDR1 is SGDLS and CDR2 is YYNGEE. The CDR3: CASSVGLAGGTDTQYF. CDR3 nucleotides: TGTGCCAGCAGCGTAGGGCTAGCGGGGGGCACAGATACGCAGTATTTT.

V is TRBV19 and J is TRBJ2-3; 11 nucleotides align to TRBD2. Trimming took 4 bases from V and 0 from J; bases not matched to a gene: 3. Germline V CDR1 and CDR2: LNHDA, SQIVND (reference sequence). The CDR3 is 16 amino acids. The CDR3 here is CASSKLAGGSTDTQYF. CDR3 bases: TGTGCCAGTAGTAAGCTAGCGGGGGGCAGCACAGATACGCAGTATTTT.

The chain combines TRBV9 with TRBJ2-3; 7 nucleotides line up with TRBD2. The V segment lost 4 bases and the J segment 0 bases; nucleotides outside the gene matches: 2. Germline V gene lookup returns CDR1 SGDLS and CDR2 YYNGEE. This CDR3 contains 14 residues. CDR3: CASSRAGSTDTQYF. Written as DNA, the CDR3 is TGTGCCAGCAGCCGAGCGGGAAGCACAGATACGCAGTATTTT.

The chain carries TRBV19 and TRBJ1-2; D remains unclear. The CDR3 sequence is 12 residues long. Germline V gene lookup returns CDR1 LNHDA and CDR2 SQIVND (reference sequence). Trimming took off 5 bases at V and 3 bases at J, with 7 bases between the two ends. As DNA, the CDR3 is TGTGCCAGTAGTCAGAATTACTATGGCTACACCTTC. The encoded protein is CASSQNYYGYTF.

The V call is TRBV14, the J call TRBJ2-3; D is tentatively TRBD1 or TRBD2 (6 bases each). The V and J ends lost 1 base and 2 bases respectively, with 16 bases between them. Germline CDR1 reads SGHDN; CDR2 reads FVKESK. This CDR3 is 17 amino acids long. CDR3 residues: CASSQGRGAPFTDTQYF. The CDR3 coding sequence is TGTGCCAGCAGCCAAGGAAGGGGGGCACCTTTCACAGATACGCAGTATTTT.

The V call is TRBV7-6, the J call TRBJ2-1, with 13 positions matching TRBD2. The CDR3 has 19 residues. J was trimmed by 8 bases and V by 4 bases; bases with no gene match: 17. The germline gives CDR1 SGHVS, CDR2 FNYEAQ. The CDR3: CASSSTKEWTSGGRHEQFF. In nucleotides, the CDR3 is TGTGCCAGCAGCTCTACCAAGGAGTGGACTAGCGGGGGTCGACATGAGCAGTTCTTC.

There are a few counts of this clone. The V call is TRBV30, the J call TRBJ1-3; weak D call: TRBD1 (5 bases). Germline V gene sequence: CDR1 GTSNPN, CDR2 SVGIG (reference sequence). CDR3 length: 15 residues. Trimming left V 4 bases short and J 1 base short, with 14 bases between. CDR3 residues: CAWTFGRGSGNTIYF. The CDR3 DNA follows: TGTGCCTGGACGTTTGGGAGGGGTTCTGGAAACACCATATATTTT.

This chain links TRBV5-1 with TRBJ2-3; 13 positions match TRBD2. V trimming: 6 bases; J trimming: 14 bases; junction bases outside the gene matches: 6. The CDR3 contains 12 residues. The germline gives CDR1 SGHRS, CDR2 YFSETQ. The CDR3 nucleotides read TGCGCCAGCAAACTAGCGGGGGGGCCTGGGTATTTT. Encoded protein: CASKLAGGPGYF.

The V call is TRBV18, the J call TRBJ2-3; D gene unclear. Germline CDR1 is KGHSH and CDR2 is LQKENI. Between the trimmed V and J ends, which lost 0 bases and 4 bases, there was a span of 14 bases. The CDR3 covers 16 residues. CDR3 coding DNA: TGTGCCAGCTCACCACCGAGGACGCCAGTAGCAGATACGCAGTATTTT. Its translation: CASSPPRTPVADTQYF. The entire variable domain, with the rest obtained from reference TRBV18 and TRBJ2-3, is as follows: NAGVMQNPRHLVRRRGQEARLRCSPMKGHSHVYWYRQLPEEGLKFMVYLQKENIIDESGMPKERFSAEFPKEGPSILRIQQVVRGDSAAYFCASSPPRTPVADTQYFGPGTRLTVL.

The chain couples TRBV19 to TRBJ1-1; weak D call: TRBD1 (6 bases). Trimming left V 4 bases short and J 1 base short, with 10 bases between. The CDR3 is made up of 14 amino acids. Germline assignment: CDR1 LNHDA and CDR2 SQIVND (reference sequence). The CDR3 bases are TGTGCCAGTAGTACGGGACAACAGAACACTGAAGCTTTCTTT. Its protein product is CASSTGQQNTEAFF.

J is TRBJ1-2 and V is TRBV7-9; 11 positions agree with TRBD1. Germline CDR1 reads SEHNR; CDR2 reads FQNEAQ (reference sequence). CDR3 size: 15 residues. V dropped 5 bases and J dropped 5; count of bases not matched to a gene: 7. This CDR3 reads CASSHGQGAGYGYTF. The DNA of the CDR3 is TGTGCCAGCAGCCACGGACAGGGGGCGGGATATGGCTACACCTTC.

The chain combines TRBV10-3 with TRBJ2-3; TRBD1 might be the D (5 bases). Trimming shortened V by 5 bases and J by 0 bases, and 12 bases separated the two germline ends. This CDR3 is built from 15 residues. The V gene's germline CDR1 is ENHRY and CDR2 SYGVKD. This CDR3 is CAISRTQASTDTQYF. The CDR3 DNA reads TGTGCCATCAGTAGGACACAGGCGAGCACAGATACGCAGTATTTT.

The chain uses TRBV18 and TRBJ1-1, with 10 bases identical to TRBD1. V trimming: 4 bases; J trimming: 2 bases; junction bases outside the gene matches: 10. This CDR3 has 17 amino acids. The germline V gene encodes CDR1 KGHSH and CDR2 LQKENI. The CDR3 coding sequence is TGTGCCAGCTCACTTGACAGGGGGCGGGGGAGAAACACTGAAGCTTTCTTT. Its protein is CASSLDRGRGRNTEAFF.

This chain uses TRBV5-1 with TRBJ2-6; TRBD1 matches 10 bases. The CDR3 is 18 residues long. Unmatched junction bases numbered 4, after V lost 1 base and J lost 0 bases. The germline V gene encodes CDR1 SGHRS and CDR2 YFSETQ. As DNA, the CDR3 is TGCGCCAGCAGCTTGTGGGGACAGGGGATCTCTGGGGCCAACGTCCTGACTTTC. Residues: CASSLWGQGISGANVLTF.

This chain uses TRBV30 with TRBJ2-7; TRBD1 aligns across 8 bases. Looked up from germline, CDR1 is GTSNPN and CDR2 is SVGIG (reference sequence). The CDR3 loop spans 15 amino acids. V was clipped by 4 bases and J by 0 bases; unmatched bases: 8. The DNA for the CDR3 is TGTGCCTGGACCGTTATCGGACAGGGCTCCTACGAGCAGTACTTC. Its translation is CAWTVIGQGSYEQYF.

This clone appeared once. This chain connects TRBV4-2 to TRBJ2-5, with D tentatively TRBD1 (6 bases). The J call is in doubt because the DNA end fits TRBJ2-7 better. The CDR3 extends over 14 amino acids. Germline V gene sequence: CDR1 LGHNA, CDR2 YNFKEQ. The DNA of the CDR3 is TGTGCCAGCAGCCAAGGGGGGCCAGGGGTCGAGCAGTACTTC. This translates into CASSQGGPGVEQYF.

This clone showed up just once. The chain is built from TRBV27 and TRBJ2-7, with 7 bases identical to TRBD1. J gave up 2 bases and V 5 bases, and 9 bases lay outside the gene matches. Germline CDR1 is MNHEY and CDR2 is SMNVEV (reference sequence). The CDR3 sequence is 15 residues long. CDR3 sequence reads: CASSQGTDTTYEQYF. In DNA, the CDR3 is TGTGCCAGCAGTCAGGGGACAGACACCACCTACGAGCAGTACTTC.

V usage is TRBV6-1 and J usage is TRBJ2-7, with 12 bases matching TRBD2. This CDR3 is 16 amino acids long. Trimming at V came to 2 bases and at J to 4 bases, leaving 6 bases not matched to a gene. Germline lookup yields CDR1 MNHNS and CDR2 SASEGT. CDR3 in DNA: TGTGCCAGCAGTGAAATCCGCACTAGCGGGGGGTACGAGCAGTACTTC. Its protein is CASSEIRTSGGYEQYF.

The J gene is TRBJ2-6, the V gene TRBV5-1; D perhaps matches TRBD1 (6 bases). Germline V gene lookup returns CDR1 SGHRS and CDR2 YFSETQ. The CDR3 contains 17 residues. Trimming left V 4 bases short and J 3 bases short, with 17 bases between. CDR3 region: CASSHQLTGNGANVLTF. DNA of the CDR3: TGCGCCAGCAGCCACCAACTTACAGGGAATGGGGCCAACGTCCTGACTTTC.

This chain links TRBV27 with TRBJ1-1; D not certain. Germline CDR1 is MNHEY and CDR2 is SMNVEV (reference sequence). The length of the CDR3 is 11 residues. Deletions cut 6 bases from V and 7 bases from J, with 9 bases between. CDR3 DNA sequence: TGTGCCAGCAGGCGGACGGATGAAGCTTTCTTT. Amino acids: CASRRTDEAFF.

V gene TRBV6-4 combines with J gene TRBJ2-3; either TRBD1 or TRBD2 may fit D (7 bases each). The CDR3 consists of 13 residues. The germline V gene has CDR1 MRHNA and CDR2 SNTAGT. The CDR3 bases are TGTGTCAACTCAGGGGGGGACACAGATACGCAGTATTTT. Amino acids: CVNSGGDTDTQYF.

This clone occurred once. This chain joins TRBV11-2 and TRBJ1-4; D not certain. CDR1 and CDR2 (germline): SGHAT, FQNNGV. The CDR3 covers 17 residues. V lost 5 bases to trimming and J lost 4 bases, with 20 bases between them. Here the CDR3 reads CASSPIKGGRFNEKLFF. CDR3 DNA: TGTGCCAGCAGCCCAATTAAGGGTGGTAGGTTTAATGAAAAACTGTTTTTT.